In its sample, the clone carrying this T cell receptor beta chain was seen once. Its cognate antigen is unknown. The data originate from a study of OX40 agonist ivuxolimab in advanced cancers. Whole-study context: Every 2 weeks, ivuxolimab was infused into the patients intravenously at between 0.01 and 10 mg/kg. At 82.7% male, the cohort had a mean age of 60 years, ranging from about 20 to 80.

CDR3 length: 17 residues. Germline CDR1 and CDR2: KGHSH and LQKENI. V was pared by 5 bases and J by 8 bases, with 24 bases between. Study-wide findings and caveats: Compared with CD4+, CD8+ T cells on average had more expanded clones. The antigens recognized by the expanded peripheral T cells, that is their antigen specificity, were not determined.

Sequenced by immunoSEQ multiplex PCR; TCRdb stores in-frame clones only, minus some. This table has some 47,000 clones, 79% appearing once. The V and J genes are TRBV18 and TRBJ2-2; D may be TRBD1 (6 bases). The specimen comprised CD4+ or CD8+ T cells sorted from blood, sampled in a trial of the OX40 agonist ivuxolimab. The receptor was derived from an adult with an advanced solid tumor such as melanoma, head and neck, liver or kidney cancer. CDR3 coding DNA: TGTGCCAGCTCATCGATACCGACAGGCTCGGGGTCAGGGGAGCTGTTTTTT. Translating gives CASSSIPTGSGSGELFF.